Below, 18 T cell receptor beta chains from the same sample are listed, as sequenced in a study of chemoradiotherapy in HPV16-positive cancers. TCRdb's copy holds only in-frame clones and misses some; the assay was immunoSEQ multiplex PCR. The sample has 20,000 to 25,000 clones, roughly 84% seen once. Material: blood, obtained from a patient who underwent chemoradiotherapy. The receptors come from a human donor with HPV-associated anogenital cancer.

V gene TRBV9 combines with J gene TRBJ2-5; TRBD2 matches 10 bases. The length of the CDR3 is 16 residues. The ends lost 0 bases at V and 1 base at J; junction bases unmatched: 3. Germline V gene data show CDR1 as SGDLS and CDR2 as YYNGEE. The CDR3 is CASSVEGTSAQETQYF. The CDR3 DNA reads TGTGCCAGCAGCGTAGAGGGGACTAGCGCCCAAGAGACCCAGTACTTC. The variable domain in full, completed from reference TRBV9 and TRBJ2-5, reads DSGVTQTPKHLITATGQRVTLRCSPRSGDLSVYWYQQSLDQGLQFLIQYYNGEERAKGNILERFSAQQFPDLHSELNLSSLELGDSALYFCASSVEGTSAQETQYFGPGTRLLVL.

The chain is built from TRBV18 and TRBJ2-5; 8 bases match TRBD2. Germline CDR1 and CDR2: KGHSH and LQKENI. The V gene end was trimmed by 2 bases and the J gene end by 4 bases; junction bases not matched to a gene: 12. The CDR3 length is 17 residues. CDR3 amino acids: CASSPWGPAGVVETQYF. CDR3 bases: TGTGCCAGCTCACCATGGGGACCAGCGGGAGTGGTAGAGACCCAGTACTTC. Complete variable domain (other parts from reference TRBV18 and TRBJ2-5): NAGVMQNPRHLVRRRGQEARLRCSPMKGHSHVYWYRQLPEEGLKFMVYLQKENIIDESGMPKERFSAEFPKEGPSILRIQQVVRGDSAAYFCASSPWGPAGVVETQYFGPGTRLLVL.

This clone showed up just once. The chain is built from TRBV19 and TRBJ2-1; no reliable D call. V dropped 5 bases and J dropped 7 bases, with 12 bases sitting between them. This CDR3 is 13 amino acids long. Germline loops: CDR1 LNHDA, CDR2 SQIVND (reference sequence). CDR3 DNA: TGTGCCAGTAGTCTACCAGCGCGGAATGAGCAGTTCTTC. Protein: CASSLPARNEQFF.

The chain is built from TRBV9 and TRBJ2-2; 11 bases agree with TRBD2. The V gene end was trimmed by 4 bases and the J gene end by 5 bases; junction bases not matched to a gene: 7. The CDR3 runs 16 residues. From germline, CDR1 is SGDLS and CDR2 YYNGEE. The CDR3: CASSLAGGLGTGELFF. Written as DNA, the CDR3 is TGTGCCAGCAGCCTAGCGGGAGGACTGGGGACCGGGGAGCTGTTTTTT.

The chain has TRBV5-6 and TRBJ1-1; D may be TRBD1 (6 bases). CDR1 and CDR2 (germline): SGHDT, YYEEEE. This CDR3 region has 14 residues. V was clipped by 4 bases and J by 6 bases, with 16 bases between them. The CDR3 here is CASSNGQIWAEAFF. In DNA, the CDR3 is TGTGCCAGCAGCAACGGACAGATTTGGGCTGAAGCTTTCTTT.

V and J are TRBV4-3 and TRBJ2-7; TRBD2 aligns across 9 bases. The ends lost 2 bases at V and 0 bases at J; junction bases unmatched: 2. The CDR3 has 15 amino acids. Germline loops: CDR1 LGHNA, CDR2 YSLEER. The chain's CDR3 is CASSQQLAGSYEQYF. CDR3 bases: TGCGCCAGCAGCCAACAACTAGCGGGCTCCTACGAGCAGTACTTC.

The chain joins TRBV7-2 to TRBJ2-1; D is perhaps TRBD2 (6 bases). Trimming took 5 bases from V and 9 from J, leaving 14 bases between them. The CDR3 spans 13 residues. Germline V gives CDR1 SGHTA, CDR2 FQGNSA. CDR3 bases: TGTGCCAGCAGCCTTTACAGTAGCGGTGAGCAGTTCTTC. It specifies CASSLYSSGEQFF.

This CDR3 is CASSLDVDRVVYGYTF. In DNA form, the CDR3 reads TGTGCCAGCAGCTTAGATGTTGACAGGGTAGTCTATGGCTACACCTTC. V and J are TRBV11-2 and TRBJ1-2; TRBD1 aligns across 7 bases. The ends lost 0 bases at V and 4 bases at J; junction bases unmatched: 8. The germline V gene encodes CDR1 SGHAT and CDR2 FQNNGV. CDR3 length: 16 amino acids.

V and J are TRBV19 and TRBJ2-7; D may match TRBD1 or TRBD2 (6 bases each). This CDR3 is built from 13 residues. Germline CDR1 is LNHDA and CDR2 is SQIVND (reference sequence). The DNA of the CDR3 is TGTGCTTCCGCATGGGGGGACACCTACGAGCAGTACTTC. Residues: CASAWGDTYEQYF. Supplemented by reference TRBV19 and TRBJ2-7, the full variable domain reads DGGITQSPKYLFRKEGQNVTLSCEQNLNHDAMYWYRQDPGQGLRLIYYSQIVNDFQKGDIAEGYSVSREKKESFPLTVTSAQKNPTAFYLCASAWGDTYEQYFGPGTRLTVT.

The chain links TRBV9 to TRBJ2-1; D is ambiguous. V dropped 0 bases and J dropped 1 base, with 14 bases sitting between them. The V gene's germline CDR1 is SGDLS and CDR2 YYNGEE. The CDR3 is 17 residues long. Here the CDR3 DNA reads TGTGCCAGCAGCGTAGAGACTTCAAGGGCTTCCTACAATGAGCAGTTCTTC. Translating gives CASSVETSRASYNEQFF.

The CDR3 protein is CASSVVADTEAFF. CDR3 coding DNA: TGTGCCAGCAGCGTAGTGGCCGACACTGAAGCTTTCTTT. V gene TRBV9 combines with J gene TRBJ1-1; D uncertain. Looked up from germline, CDR1 is SGDLS and CDR2 is YYNGEE. This CDR3 region has 13 residues. Trimming took 0 bases from V and 3 from J, leaving 6 bases between them.

The chain couples TRBV5-6 to TRBJ1-1, with a possible D match to TRBD1 (6 bases). Germline CDR1 reads SGHDT; CDR2 reads YYEEEE. This CDR3 is 14 amino acids long. The ends were cut back, 6 bases at V and 1 base at J, with 13 bases in the middle. The CDR3 sequence: CASTPVRGNTEAFF. For the CDR3, the DNA is TGTGCCAGCACCCCCGTCAGGGGGAACACTGAAGCTTTCTTT.

The chain uses TRBV9 and TRBJ2-2; the D gene is possibly TRBD1 (6 bases). Trimming removed 0 bases at V and 5 bases at J, with 17 bases between. The CDR3 runs 17 residues. Germline V CDR1 and CDR2: SGDLS, YYNGEE. The CDR3 sequence: CASSVASGQGGTGELFF. CDR3 nucleotides: TGTGCCAGCAGCGTAGCTTCAGGACAAGGGGGAACCGGGGAGCTGTTTTTT.

The chain is built from TRBV10-1 and TRBJ2-3; TRBD1 matches 10 bases. After removal of 2 bases from V and 7 bases from J, the junction contained 3 bases not matched to a gene. Germline CDR1 and CDR2: WNHNN and SYGVQD (reference sequence). The CDR3 is 14 residues long. CDR3 DNA: TGCGCCAGCAGTGAGGGGACAGGGGAATATACGCAGTATTTT. Protein product: CASSEGTGEYTQYF.

V gene TRBV30 combines with J gene TRBJ2-1; D gene unclear. CDR1 is GTSNPN, CDR2 SVGIG, per germline (reference sequence). V lost 7 bases and J 4 bases, leaving 8 bases between the germline ends. The CDR3 covers 11 residues. CDR3 nucleotide sequence: TGTGCCTTGACACCTTACAATGAGCAGTTCTTC. Translating gives CALTPYNEQFF.

Within the sample, this clone is medium-sized. The chain links TRBV30 to TRBJ2-3; perhaps TRBD2 as D (6 bases). Deletions cut 2 bases from V and 4 bases from J, with 22 bases between. CDR3 size: 17 residues. Germline-derived CDR1 and CDR2 are GTSNPN and SVGIG (reference sequence). This CDR3 is CAWSPDQGLPLPDTQYF. In DNA form, the CDR3 reads TGTGCCTGGAGTCCAGACCAGGGACTCCCACTACCAGATACGCAGTATTTT.

The gene calls are TRBV12-5 and TRBJ2-3, with D unresolved. The V gene lost 1 base and the J gene lost 0 bases, with 8 bases spanning the gap. CDR3 length: 15 amino acids. Germline V gene lookup returns CDR1 LGHNT and CDR2 FRNRAP. The CDR3 here is CASGLAGPSTDTQYF. CDR3 nucleotide sequence: TGTGCTAGTGGTTTGGCGGGCCCTAGCACAGATACGCAGTATTTT.

The rearrangement joins TRBV9 to TRBJ2-3; 15 bases are shared with TRBD2. The CDR3 extends over 19 amino acids. Germline-derived CDR1 and CDR2 are SGDLS and YYNGEE. The junction had 11 bases not matched to a gene; V was cut back by 3 bases and J by 3 bases. The CDR3 DNA follows: TGTGCCAGCAGCGGGACTAGCGGGAGGGCCCTTCTTTGGACAGATACGCAGTATTTT. Protein sequence: CASSGTSGRALLWTDTQYF. The full variable domain, with the rest looked up from reference TRBV9 and TRBJ2-3, is DSGVTQTPKHLITATGQRVTLRCSPRSGDLSVYWYQQSLDQGLQFLIQYYNGEERAKGNILERFSAQQFPDLHSELNLSSLELGDSALYFCASSGTSGRALLWTDTQYFGPGTRLTVL.